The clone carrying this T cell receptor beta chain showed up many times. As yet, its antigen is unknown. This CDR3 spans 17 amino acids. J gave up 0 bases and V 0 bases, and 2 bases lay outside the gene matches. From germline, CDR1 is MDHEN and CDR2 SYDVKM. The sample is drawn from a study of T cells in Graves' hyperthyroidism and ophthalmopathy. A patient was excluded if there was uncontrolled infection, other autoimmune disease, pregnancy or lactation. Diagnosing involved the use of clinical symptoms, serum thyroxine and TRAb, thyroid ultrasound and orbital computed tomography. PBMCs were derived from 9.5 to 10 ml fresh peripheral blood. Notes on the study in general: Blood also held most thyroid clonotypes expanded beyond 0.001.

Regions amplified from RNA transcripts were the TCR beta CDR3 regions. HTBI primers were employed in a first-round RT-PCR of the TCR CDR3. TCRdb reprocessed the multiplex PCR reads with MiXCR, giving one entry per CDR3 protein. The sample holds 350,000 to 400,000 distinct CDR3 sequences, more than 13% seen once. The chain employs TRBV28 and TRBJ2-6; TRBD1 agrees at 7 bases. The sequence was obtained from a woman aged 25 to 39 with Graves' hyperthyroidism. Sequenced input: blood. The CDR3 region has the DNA TGTGCCAGCAGTTTATGGGGACAGAGCTCTGGGGCCAACGTCCTGACTTTC. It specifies CASSLWGQSSGANVLTF.